One sample yielded the 14 T cell receptor beta chains listed below, sequenced in a study of response to subunit inactivated influenza vaccine. TCRdb fed the RT-PCR reads into MiXCR, producing one record per CDR3 protein. This sample yields hundreds of thousands of distinct CDR3 sequences, of which 15% to 19% are seen a single time; around 10% belongs to the top ten. Sequencing was performed on PBMCs from blood, taken 11 to 12 days after vaccination. These receptors originate from a man aged 45-65 years who received an inactivated influenza vaccine.

This clonotype was seen a handful of times. The J gene is TRBJ2-2, the V gene TRBV5-1, with no clear D. This CDR3 contains 15 residues. V was clipped by 3 bases and J by 1 base, with 10 bases between them. From germline, CDR1 is SGHRS and CDR2 YFSETQ. The CDR3 nucleotides are TGCGCCAGCAGCTCAACTAATGGGAACACCGGGGAGCTGTTTTTT. This codes for CASSSTNGNTGELFF.

This clonotype occurred many times. The chain links TRBV29-1 to TRBJ1-4; D may be TRBD1 (5 bases). This CDR3 spans 13 amino acids. V shed 1 base and J shed 8 bases, with 11 bases lying between them. Germline V gene sequence: CDR1 SQVTM, CDR2 ANQGSEA. CDR3 DNA sequence: TGCAGCGTTGAAGTGGAGGACACCGAAAAACTGTTTTTT. Translation gives CSVEVEDTEKLFF.

The chain is built from TRBV20-1 and TRBJ1-5; D may be TRBD1 (6 bases). There are 16 residues in the CDR3. Trimming took 1 base from V and 0 from J, leaving 13 bases between them. Per germline, CDR1 DFQATT and CDR2 SNEGSKA (reference sequence). The CDR3 DNA reads as TGCAGTGCTAGAGCCCGGGACACCTATAGCAATCAGCCCCAGCATTTT. It yields the protein CSARARDTYSNQPQHF.

With respect to this clonotype: A much larger clone differs from this one at a single base, so this may be a read error. Because it lacks the conserved phenylalanine or tryptophan at the end, this CDR3 is likely a read error. The chain couples TRBV10-3 to TRBJ2-2; the D gene is possibly TRBD2 (6 bases). The CDR3 runs to 14 residues. Germline assignment: CDR1 ENHRY and CDR2 SYGVKD. V lost 3 bases to trimming and J lost 1 base, with 6 bases between them. CDR3 in amino acids: CAISEAGNTGELFL. The CDR3 DNA reads as TGTGCCATCAGTGAAGCGGGGAACACCGGGGAGCTGTTTCTT.

This rearrangement joins TRBV28 to TRBJ2-3; 10 bases match TRBD2. Germline trimming cut 6 bases from V and 4 bases from J; bases unmatched to any gene: 19. The CDR3 length is 19 residues. CDR1 and CDR2 from the germline V gene are MDHEN and SYDVKM. DNA for the CDR3: TGTGCCAGCAGAAATTCTCTAGCGGGAGCATTCCACGGGCCAGATACGCAGTATTTT. Translated: CASRNSLAGAFHGPDTQYF. The complete variable domain, with remaining parts taken from reference TRBV28 and TRBJ2-3, reads DVKVTQSSRYLVKRTGEKVFLECVQDMDHENMFWYRQDPGLGLRLIYFSYDVKMKEKGDIPEGYSVSREKKERFSLILESASTNQTSMYLCASRNSLAGAFHGPDTQYFGPGTRLTVL.

V and J are TRBV4-3 and TRBJ1-3, with 8 bases aligning to TRBD1. The trim removed 1 base at V and 12 bases at J, leaving 5 bases unmatched. The CDR3 loop spans 13 amino acids. Looked up from germline, CDR1 is LGHNA and CDR2 is YSLEER. The CDR3 sequence: CASSQVGQGIIYF. CDR3 nucleotide sequence: TGCGCCAGCAGCCAAGTCGGACAGGGAATCATATATTTT.

This clonotype was observed a few times. V is TRBV7-9 and J is TRBJ1-1; the D gene is possibly TRBD1 (6 bases). V was cut by 4 bases and J by 8 bases, with 17 bases left in between. Germline V lookup: CDR1 SEHNR, CDR2 FQNEAQ (reference sequence). This CDR3 is 14 amino acids long. As DNA, the CDR3 is TGTGCCAGCAGCTCGGCCCGGGACACTACCGAAGCTTTCTTT. Encoded protein: CASSSARDTTEAFF.

The sample holds a few counts of this clonotype. V is TRBV20-1 and J is TRBJ2-7; 9 positions match TRBD1. Trimming took 2 bases from V and 2 from J; bases not matched to a gene: 1. CDR1 is DFQATT, CDR2 SNEGSKA, per germline (reference sequence). The CDR3 contains 13 residues. This CDR3 reads CSARRTGAYEQYF. The DNA of the CDR3 is TGCAGTGCTAGAAGGACAGGGGCCTACGAGCAGTACTTC.

This clonotype has ten or more counts. This chain uses TRBV29-1 with TRBJ1-1; possible D gene TRBD1, 5 bases. Germline V gene data show CDR1 as SQVTM and CDR2 as ANQGSEA. This CDR3 spans 11 amino acids. The germline V and J ends were trimmed by 3 bases and 10 bases, with 12 bases remaining between them. Written as DNA, the CDR3 is TGCAGCGTTGAGACCGGGGGGGGAGCTTTCTTT. Translating gives CSVETGGGAFF.

The chain links TRBV24-1 to TRBJ2-2, with TRBD2 identical over 12 bases. The germline V gene has CDR1 KGHDR and CDR2 SFDVKD. With 1 base clipped from V and 5 bases from J, the junction kept 1 base outside the gene matches. This CDR3 is built from 16 residues. The CDR3: CATSDFGLAGTGELFF. In DNA form, the CDR3 reads TGTGCCACCAGTGATTTTGGACTAGCGGGAACCGGGGAGCTGTTTTTT.

The table lists this clonotype with a few counts. The chain has TRBV20-1 and TRBJ2-7; D is unresolved. This CDR3 contains 11 residues. Germline V gene lookup returns CDR1 DFQATT and CDR2 SNEGSKA (reference sequence). Trimming took 1 base from V and 6 from J, leaving 7 bases between them. CDR3 DNA sequence: TGCAGTGCTAGAGCCCCGGCCGAGCAGTACTTC. Protein sequence: CSARAPAEQYF.

This clonotype occurred a few times. The chain joins TRBV18 to TRBJ1-5; D is perhaps TRBD1 (6 bases). Germline CDR1 KGHSH, CDR2 LQKENI. The CDR3 is 14 residues long. Trimming shortened V by 6 bases and J by 6 bases, and 15 bases separated the two germline ends. CDR3 sequence (DNA): TGTGCCAGCTCCCTAAGGGGGTCGGGTCAGCCCCAGCATTTT. It encodes CASSLRGSGQPQHF.

This clonotype was seen a handful of times. This chain joins TRBV7-3 and TRBJ2-7; D is unclear. The V end lost 3 bases, the J end lost 6 bases, and 12 bases lay between the germline ends. The CDR3 is 13 amino acids. Germline V gene data show CDR1 as SGHTA and CDR2 as FQGTGA. The CDR3 DNA reads as TGTGCCAGCAGCTTTTACGTAGAAAGCGAGCAGTACTTC. Translation: CASSFYVESEQYF.

The gene calls are TRBV4-2 and TRBJ1-4, with D uncertain. V shed 3 bases and J shed 1 base, with 12 bases lying between them. CDR1 and CDR2 from the germline V gene are LGHNA and YNFKEQ. The CDR3 has 16 residues. CDR3 sequence (DNA): TGTGCCAGCAGCCAGAACCCGGCGGAAACTAATGAAAAACTGTTTTTT. Translating it yields CASSQNPAETNEKLFF.